Listed here are 29 T cell receptor beta chains from one sample, sequenced in a study of glioma-infiltrating T cells after dendritic cell vaccination. Time point reported: after dendritic cell vaccination, including at tumor progression/relapse. TCRdb's table, derived via immunoSEQ multiplex PCR, lists solely in-frame clones and lacks some. The sample records roughly 100,000 clones, 90% being singletons. This specimen was blood, taken after dendritic cell vaccination. The receptors come from a human donor with glioblastoma.

This clone is a singleton in its sample. V and J are TRBV5-6 and TRBJ2-3; 11 positions match TRBD2. After removal of 4 bases from V and 0 bases from J, the junction contained 4 bases not matched to a gene. Germline loops: CDR1 SGHDT, CDR2 YYEEEE. The CDR3 runs 16 residues. Written as DNA, the CDR3 is TGTGCCAGCAGCCTACTAGCGGGGGCAAGCACAGATACGCAGTATTTT. It codes for CASSLLAGASTDTQYF.

V usage is TRBV29-1 and J usage is TRBJ2-7; a weak D match, TRBD2 (6 bases). This CDR3 has 13 residues. V lost 1 base and J 4 bases, leaving 11 bases between the germline ends. Per germline, CDR1 SQVTM and CDR2 ANQGSEA. The CDR3 reads CSVEGGDGYEQYF. The CDR3 nucleotides are TGCAGCGTTGAAGGGGGGGACGGGTACGAGCAGTACTTC.

The gene calls are TRBV7-6 and TRBJ2-7, with D possibly being TRBD2 (5 bases). The CDR3 runs to 16 residues. Germline CDR1 and CDR2: SGHVS and FNYEAQ. Trimming took 1 base from V and 7 from J, leaving 20 bases between them. CDR3 sequence: CASSLDVSTATGEQYF. The DNA of the CDR3 is TGTGCCAGCAGCTTAGATGTTAGTACAGCGACGGGGGAGCAGTACTTC.

V gene TRBV15 combines with J gene TRBJ1-1, with TRBD1 as a possible D gene (5 bases). CDR1 is LNHNV, CDR2 YYDKDF, per germline (reference sequence). This CDR3 contains 14 residues. V was trimmed by 1 base and J by 4 bases, leaving 10 bases between them. This CDR3 is CATSRARVGTEAFF. Written as DNA, the CDR3 is TGTGCCACCAGCAGAGCCAGGGTTGGCACTGAAGCTTTCTTT.

This clone was detected once. V is TRBV7-9 and J is TRBJ1-3; D is unresolved. Trimming removed 5 bases from V and 1 base from J, with 9 bases in between. Germline CDR1 SEHNR, CDR2 FQNEAQ (reference sequence). The CDR3 has 14 residues. The CDR3 region is CASSVPGSGNTIYF. The CDR3 region has the DNA TGTGCCAGCAGCGTTCCGGGATCTGGAAACACCATATATTTT.

This chain joins TRBV7-6 and TRBJ2-7, with TRBD2 as a possible D gene (6 bases). The germline V gene has CDR1 SGHVS and CDR2 FNYEAQ. The germline V and J ends were trimmed by 2 bases and 4 bases, with 9 bases remaining between them. There are 13 residues in the CDR3. CDR3 amino acids: CASSLIGSYEQYF. Written as DNA, the CDR3 is TGTGCCAGCAGCTTAATCGGGAGTTACGAGCAGTACTTC.

The chain joins TRBV19 to TRBJ2-5; D is possibly TRBD2 (6 bases). Germline V gene sequence: CDR1 LNHDA, CDR2 SQIVND (reference sequence). There are 16 residues in the CDR3. Trimming stripped 5 bases from V and 4 bases from J, with 20 bases between. Here the CDR3 reads CASSSRGSLISETQYF. The CDR3 coding sequence is TGTGCCAGTAGTTCCCGGGGGAGCCTCATCTCAGAGACCCAGTACTTC. The full variable domain, its missing parts supplied by reference TRBV19 and TRBJ2-5, is DGGITQSPKYLFRKEGQNVTLSCEQNLNHDAMYWYRQDPGQGLRLIYYSQIVNDFQKGDIAEGYSVSREKKESFPLTVTSAQKNPTAFYLCASSSRGSLISETQYFGPGTRLLVL.

This chain uses TRBV7-9 with TRBJ1-1; D gene ambiguous. Trimming took off 5 bases at V and 1 base at J, with 8 bases between the two ends. Germline CDR1 reads SEHNR; CDR2 reads FQNEAQ (reference sequence). The length of the CDR3 is 13 residues. The DNA for the CDR3 is TGTGCCAGCAGCCGGGAAACGAACACTGAAGCTTTCTTT. Translated, it gives CASSRETNTEAFF. The full variable domain, completed using reference TRBV7-9 and TRBJ1-1, is DTGVSQNPRHKITKRGQNVTFRCDPISEHNRLYWYRQTLGQGPEFLTYFQNEAQLEKSRLLSDRFSAERPKGSFSTLEIQRTEQGDSAMYLCASSRETNTEAFFGQGTRLTVV.

The CDR3 bases are TGCGCCAGCAGCTTGGGGGACAGGGGAGGGATGAACACTGAAGCTTTCTTT. Amino acids: CASSLGDRGGMNTEAFF. The chain is built from TRBV5-1 and TRBJ1-1; 10 positions agree with TRBD1. Germline CDR1 reads SGHRS; CDR2 reads YFSETQ. There are 17 residues in the CDR3. Losses at the gene ends were 0 bases for V and 0 bases for J; bases not matched to a gene: 5.

The chain has TRBV2 and TRBJ2-1; TRBD1 might be the D (6 bases). The germline V gene encodes CDR1 SNHLY and CDR2 FYNNEI. V was shortened by 5 bases and J by 3 bases, with 8 bases between the two germline ends. The CDR3 has 13 amino acids. In DNA, the CDR3 is TGTGCCAGCAGTCTACAGGGCTACAATGAGCAGTTCTTC. Protein: CASSLQGYNEQFF.

The chain has TRBV19 and TRBJ2-1, with D uncertain. V lost 1 base to trimming and J lost 5 bases, with 18 bases between them. This CDR3 is 17 amino acids long. Per germline, CDR1 LNHDA and CDR2 SQIVND (reference sequence). The CDR3 DNA follows: TGTGCCAGTAGTATAGTGATTTCGGGTTCCCCGAACAATGAGCAGTTCTTC. This encodes CASSIVISGSPNNEQFF.

This chain joins TRBV7-2 and TRBJ2-5, with 8 bases fitting TRBD1. The J call may be faulty, since TRBJ2-7 better matches the DNA end. In germline, CDR1 is SGHTA, CDR2 FQGNSA. The CDR3 is made up of 16 amino acids. CDR3 in amino acids: CASSLAGQVGAYEQYF. As DNA, the CDR3 is TGTGCCAGCAGCTTAGCGGGACAGGTTGGGGCCTACGAGCAGTACTTC.

This clone appeared a single time. The V and J genes are TRBV15 and TRBJ2-2; D not certain. CDR3 length: 15 residues. V lost 0 bases and J lost 4, with 9 bases in between. Germline V lookup: CDR1 LNHNV, CDR2 YYDKDF (reference sequence). This chain's CDR3 is CATSRDNEFTGELFF. In DNA, the CDR3 is TGTGCCACCAGCAGAGATAATGAGTTCACCGGGGAGCTGTTTTTT.

The gene calls are TRBV7-8 and TRBJ2-1; possibly TRBD1 for D (5 bases). Germline V gene lookup returns CDR1 SGHVS and CDR2 FQNEAQ. Trimming pared 2 bases from V and 4 bases from J, leaving 15 bases between. This CDR3 region has 16 residues. The CDR3 here is CASSLTRQGKYNEQFF. In DNA form, the CDR3 reads TGTGCCAGCAGCTTAACGCGCCAGGGAAAATACAATGAGCAGTTCTTC.

In regard to this clone: This sample includes further DNA sequences coding for the same CDR3. The J gene is TRBJ1-5, the V gene TRBV27, with D perhaps TRBD1 (5 bases). The CDR3 extends over 14 amino acids. V was clipped by 2 bases and J by 7 bases, with 12 bases between them. Germline-derived CDR1 and CDR2 are MNHEY and SMNVEV (reference sequence). CDR3 protein: CASSLTGIGQPQHF. DNA for the CDR3: TGTGCCAGCAGTTTAACAGGAATTGGACAGCCCCAGCATTTT.

This chain joins TRBV7-2 and TRBJ2-7; D is ambiguous. The CDR3 is 14 residues long. Germline V gene lookup returns CDR1 SGHTA and CDR2 FQGNSA. The germline V and J ends were trimmed by 4 bases and 1 base, with 11 bases remaining between them. Here the CDR3 DNA reads TGTGCCAGCAGCTCCATGGGCTTATCCTACGAGCAGTACTTC. Amino acids: CASSSMGLSYEQYF. Full variable domain (outside the CDR3, taken from reference TRBV7-2 and TRBJ2-7): GAGVSQSPSNKVTEKGKDVELRCDPISGHTALYWYRQSLGQGLEFLIYFQGNSAPDKSGLPSDRFSAERTGGSVSTLTIQRTQQEDSAVYLCASSSMGLSYEQYFGPGTRLTVT.

This chain connects TRBV2 to TRBJ2-7; TRBD1 matches at 10 bases. Germline V gene sequence: CDR1 SNHLY, CDR2 FYNNEI. The CDR3 extends over 14 amino acids. V dropped 3 bases and J dropped 3; count of bases not matched to a gene: 2. The CDR3: CASSEGQGHYEQYF. CDR3 nucleotides: TGTGCCAGCAGTGAGGGACAGGGGCACTACGAGCAGTACTTC.

This sequence joins TRBV2 and TRBJ1-5; 7 nucleotides agree with TRBD1. Germline assignment: CDR1 SNHLY and CDR2 FYNNEI. V gave up 9 bases and J gave up 0 bases; unmatched junction bases: 5. The CDR3 contains 14 residues. CDR3 in amino acids: CASRQGGSNQPQHF. For the CDR3, the DNA is TGTGCCAGTAGACAGGGCGGTAGCAATCAGCCCCAGCATTTT.

This chain joins TRBV15 and TRBJ2-7, with D tentatively TRBD1 (5 bases). V was trimmed by 6 bases and J by 7 bases, leaving 16 bases between them. The CDR3 spans 13 residues. Germline lookup yields CDR1 LNHNV and CDR2 YYDKDF (reference sequence). CDR3 bases: TGTGCCACCAGTTTAGGGGCCCAGTATGAGCAGTACTTC. It encodes CATSLGAQYEQYF.

This chain uses TRBV10-2 with TRBJ1-2, with a possible D match to TRBD1 (5 bases). CDR3 length equals 16 residues. Germline CDR1 reads WSHSY; CDR2 reads SAAADI. V gave up 6 bases and J gave up 5 bases, with 22 bases separating them. CDR3 amino acids: CASREASRGSLYGYTF. CDR3 bases: TGCGCCAGCAGGGAAGCCTCTCGGGGGAGTCTATATGGCTACACCTTC.

CDR3 amino acids: CASSLQTGPNGYTF. The CDR3 bases are TGCGCCAGCAGCTTACAGACAGGTCCGAATGGCTACACCTTC. The chain carries TRBV5-1 and TRBJ1-2, with D perhaps matching TRBD1 (6 bases). The CDR3 is made up of 14 amino acids. The V and J ends lost 2 bases and 6 bases respectively, with 14 bases between them. The germline CDR1 and CDR2 sequences are SGHRS and YFSETQ.

The rearrangement uses TRBV9 and TRBJ2-5, with D perhaps TRBD1 (6 bases). V was trimmed by 1 base and J by 0 bases, leaving 10 bases between them. CDR1 is SGDLS and CDR2 is YYNGEE in the germline V gene. This CDR3 contains 15 residues. CDR3 residues: CASSVTGQHQETQYF. The CDR3 DNA is TGTGCCAGCAGCGTAACGGGACAACACCAAGAGACCCAGTACTTC.

The chain uses TRBV11-2 and TRBJ1-5, with a weak D call TRBD1 (6 bases). Deletions cut 5 bases from V and 9 bases from J, with 17 bases between. The CDR3 length is 14 residues. Germline loops: CDR1 SGHAT, CDR2 FQNNGV. The DNA for the CDR3 is TGTGCCAGCAGCCTGGGGGGGGCTGAAGCGCCCCAGCATTTT. This encodes CASSLGGAEAPQHF.

The chain combines TRBV29-1 with TRBJ1-3; D uncertain. The V gene's germline CDR1 is SQVTM and CDR2 ANQGSEA. V dropped 8 bases and J dropped 0 bases, with 8 bases sitting between them. CDR3 length equals 12 residues. The CDR3 region has the DNA TGCAGCATCACCTACTCTGGAAACACCATATATTTT. It codes for CSITYSGNTIYF.

This sequence joins TRBV5-1 and TRBJ1-4; D is unclear. Deletions cut 0 bases from V and 8 bases from J, with 14 bases between. CDR1 and CDR2 from the germline V gene are SGHRS and YFSETQ. CDR3 length: 15 amino acids. As DNA, the CDR3 is TGCGCCAGCAGCTTGGTAGGCGAGGGAAGCGAAAAACTGTTTTTT. Translating gives CASSLVGEGSEKLFF.

This chain connects TRBV6-6 to TRBJ2-2; D is ambiguous. The V end lost 0 bases, the J end lost 7 bases, and 9 bases lay between the germline ends. The CDR3 totals 14 residues. Germline CDR1 is MNHNY and CDR2 is SVGAGI (reference sequence). CDR3 amino acids: CASSYSRSVGELFF. CDR3 in DNA: TGTGCCAGCAGTTACTCCAGATCCGTCGGGGAGCTGTTTTTT.

The V gene is TRBV4-1, the J gene TRBJ2-1, with TRBD2 identical over 8 bases. CDR1 and CDR2 (germline): MGHRA, YSYEKL. The V gene end was trimmed by 0 bases and the J gene end by 5 bases; junction bases not matched to a gene: 12. CDR3 length: 18 amino acids. The CDR3 sequence: CASSQDPTSGFQDNEQFF. CDR3 nucleotides: TGCGCCAGCAGCCAAGATCCAACTAGCGGATTCCAGGACAATGAGCAGTTCTTC.

This chain uses TRBV7-3 with TRBJ2-2; 7 positions agree with TRBD1. The CDR3 is 16 residues long. Germline CDR1 reads SGHTA; CDR2 reads FQGTGA. J lost 4 bases, V lost 5 bases, and 10 bases had no gene match. CDR3 loop: CASSAQGIRATGELFF. The CDR3 DNA reads as TGTGCCAGCAGCGCACAGGGGATCCGAGCCACCGGGGAGCTGTTTTTT.

The rearrangement joins TRBV19 to TRBJ2-1, with 7 bases matching TRBD1. The length of the CDR3 is 13 residues. The V segment lost 6 bases and the J segment 8 bases; nucleotides outside the gene matches: 7. Germline assignment: CDR1 LNHDA and CDR2 SQIVND (reference sequence). CDR3 sequence reads: CASRGVGGDEQFF. The CDR3 DNA reads as TGTGCCAGTAGAGGTGTAGGGGGCGATGAGCAGTTCTTC.